The entry below gives a single TCR beta chain sequence along with its context. The antigen this receptor binds is unknown. Because the CDR3 is missing its conserved closing phenylalanine or tryptophan, this is likely a read error. The DNA is left out, because the CDR3 cannot be placed on it with certainty; the CDR3 is given as TCRdb lists it. This record comes from a study of blood T cell repertoires in COVID-19 (dated by TCRdb to about 2020). Some background on the complete study: Collaborator samples came from the United States, Italy and Spain and covered acute and convalescent phases of COVID-19. The material from the prospective study consisted of cDNA or gDNA derived from T cells, B-cell-depleted T cells, or PBMCs. Deeply sampled blood TCRbeta repertoires from subjects exposed to, actively infected with, or recovered from COVID-19 were included in the dataset. A freely available public database, intended as a resource for researchers studying the immune response to SARS-CoV-2, is where the repertoires were released. Samples came from the ongoing ImmuneRACE study (first 160 participants) plus 1,254 subjects from 6 global collaborators. Sample metadata almost always included a de-identified subject ID, COVID-19 status, age in years and sex. HLA class I and class II types, where available, came from metadata supplied by the sample provider rather than from assay-based typing.

The CDR3 spans 13 residues, counting both ends. For CDR1 and CDR2, the germline V gene lists SGHAT and FQNNGV. TCRbeta CDR3 regions were amplified from genomic DNA by means of the immunoSEQ Assay, a bias-controlled multiplex PCR. The study's own analysis went as follows. The number of nucleated cells in each sample was estimated from the amplification of reference gene primers within the assay. Sequence reads were collapsed and filtered to measure the absolute abundance of every unique TCRbeta CDR3 rearrangement. For each sample, productive Simpson clonality was calculated as the square root of Simpson's diversity index over productive rearrangements. Entries here come from immuneACCESS through TCRdb and include only in-frame sequences with V and J called. Some clones fail to appear in such tables; in the studies checked, an unresolved V gene covers under half of the shortfall, and the cause of the remainder is unknown. The DNA gave D and trimming, while V, J and clone size come from that table. The sample table holds approximately 230,000 clones, of which about 80% were seen once. About 5.3% of the sample is in the top ten clones.

Overall study outcomes, separate from this receptor: The quantity of clinical and demographic metadata differed by source and by participant and was supplied without curation.

Whole blood was collected in K2EDTA tubes by collaborating institutions according to the institutions' own protocols. For TCRbeta analysis, collaborators shipped samples as frozen whole blood, isolated PBMCs, or DNA extracted from either of those sample types. The material sequenced was peripheral blood. The sequence came from a woman older than 75 with active or convalescent COVID-19. The V gene is TRBV11-2 and the J gene is TRBJ1-2; the D segment call TRBD1 is taken from the table without a DNA check. CDR3 loop: CASSQSFPTGLAL.